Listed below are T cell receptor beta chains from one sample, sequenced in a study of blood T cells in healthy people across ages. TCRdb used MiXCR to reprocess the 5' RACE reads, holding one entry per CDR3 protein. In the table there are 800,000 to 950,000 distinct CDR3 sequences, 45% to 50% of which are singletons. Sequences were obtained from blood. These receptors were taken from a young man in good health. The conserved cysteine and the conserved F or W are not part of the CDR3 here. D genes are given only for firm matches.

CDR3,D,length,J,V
ASSQDPPGGQGETQY,TRBD1,15,TRBJ2-5,TRBV4-3
AISLTGGNYGYT,NA,12,TRBJ1-2,TRBV10-3
ASGLPYETQY,NA,10,TRBJ2-5,TRBV2
ASSFRGSATNEKLF,NA,14,TRBJ1-4,TRBV7-9
ASSVRQGVAGANVLT,TRBD1,15,TRBJ2-6,TRBV11-1
ASSLPRTDTQY,NA,11,TRBJ2-3,TRBV7-9
ASRGGNAGSYEQY,TRBD2,13,TRBJ2-7,TRBV12-3/TRBV12-4
ASRIQGDSEAF,TRBD1,11,TRBJ1-1,TRBV27
ASSLLTSGGPEQF,TRBD2,13,TRBJ2-1,TRBV13
ASSVRTASEAF,NA,11,TRBJ1-1,TRBV12-3/TRBV12-4
SVHRVNEQF,NA,9,TRBJ2-1,TRBV29-1
SARPGTNQNQPQH,NA,13,TRBJ1-5,TRBV20-1
ASSQGPGNYGYT,NA,12,TRBJ1-2,TRBV3-1
AISEPGTALQETQY,NA,14,TRBJ2-5,TRBV10-3
SASRLAGYANTGELF,TRBD2,15,TRBJ2-2,TRBV20-1
SANRGTGELF,NA,10,TRBJ2-2,TRBV20-1
ASSRERTGGAF,TRBD1,11,TRBJ1-1,TRBV7-2
ASSQEGPAYNEQF,NA,13,TRBJ2-1,TRBV3-1
ASSLRVGYT,NA,9,TRBJ1-2,TRBV7-9
ASDEAGGGGVAF,NA,12,TRBJ1-1,TRBV6-6
SAPSGLAGDNEQF,TRBD2,13,TRBJ2-1,TRBV20-1
ASTQDSYGYT,NA,10,TRBJ1-2,TRBV7-2
SVGDRGRAQY,TRBD1,10,TRBJ2-7,TRBV29-1
SADERVRGYT,NA,10,TRBJ1-2,TRBV20-1
ASSLGGTGSSTEAF,TRBD1,14,TRBJ1-1,TRBV28
ASSYTGAELRDTQY,NA,14,TRBJ2-3,TRBV7-9
ASSDPDRNTGELF,NA,13,TRBJ2-2,TRBV2
ASTLAGGPRSYNEQY,TRBD2,15,TRBJ2-7,TRBV5-1
ASSEGAYRLAF,NA,11,TRBJ1-1,TRBV6-1
SVERTSGGAPYNEQF,TRBD2,15,TRBJ2-1,TRBV29-1
ASNQQPDRAYEQY,NA,13,TRBJ2-7,TRBV4-3
ASIYRVGGYT,NA,10,TRBJ1-2,TRBV12-3/TRBV12-4
ASSYVGGVSTDTQY,TRBD2,14,TRBJ2-3,TRBV7-2
ASNLSGGALKSMKTQY,NA,16,TRBJ2-5,TRBV21-1
SARPGSGTDTQY,NA,12,TRBJ2-3,TRBV20-1
ASSLASGRAGANVLT,TRBD2,15,TRBJ2-6,TRBV5-1
SAAPGRNGYT,NA,10,TRBJ1-2,TRBV20-1
ASSDQGRAYEQY,NA,12,TRBJ2-7,TRBV2
ASSEGRGNQPQH,NA,12,TRBJ1-5,TRBV6-1
ATSVGGYQETQY,NA,12,TRBJ2-5,TRBV15
ASSLEAYSPLH,NA,11,TRBJ1-6,TRBV7-2
ASSKRGGLLKPPSRSDTQY,TRBD2,19,TRBJ2-3,TRBV7-9
ASNDRRAAYEQY,NA,12,TRBJ2-7,TRBV6-2/TRBV6-3
ASSGGDGYGYT,NA,11,TRBJ1-2,TRBV9
ASSQSSLQETQY,NA,12,TRBJ2-5,TRBV6-5
ASQLAGYNEQF,TRBD2,11,TRBJ2-1,TRBV28
ASSLNPSGPYEQY,TRBD2,13,TRBJ2-7,TRBV7-2
ASRMTGSSYEQY,NA,12,TRBJ2-7,TRBV12-3/TRBV12-4